This paragraph covers one TCR beta chain sequence. The antigen is unknown. TCRdb passed the reads through MiXCR, listing each CDR3 protein once. The data contain about 67,000 distinct CDR3 sequences, around 49% of them singletons. The data were taken from a study of type 1 regulatory T cells. CDR1 and CDR2 (germline): MNHEY, SVGAGI. CDR3 size: 12 residues. Trimming removed 2 bases from V and 4 bases from J, with 5 bases in between. The V call is TRBV6-5, the J call TRBJ1-1; D gene unclear. Sample: cultured non-Tr1 T cells, either the whole culture or a sorted T cell fraction (not recorded which). The receptor comes from a human donor in good health. The CDR3 coding sequence is TGTGCCAGCAGTTACGGAGGCACTGAAGCTTTCTTT. It codes for CASSYGGTEAFF.